The 3 T cell receptor beta chains below were found in one sample sequenced in a study of cytomegalovirus exposure and HLA in healthy donors (dated by TCRdb to the late 2010s). To prepare the library, the immunoSEQ multiplex PCR assay was applied. For the multiplex PCR, a mixture combining 60 forward primers for TCR Vbeta segments and 13 reverse primers for TCR Jbeta segments was used. Sourced from immuneACCESS, this table was stored by TCRdb with only in-frame sequences that have V and J called. A share of the clones is absent; for the studies checked, an unresolved V gene accounts for under half, and the remainder has no known explanation. The sample table holds over 150,000 clones, of which roughly 70% were seen once. Around 2.8% of the sample is taken by the ten largest. The sample consisted of PBMCs. These receptor sequences come from a woman aged 40 to 50 in good health and CMV-seropositive.

The genes are TRBV6-5 and TRBJ2-3, with D possibly being TRBD2 (7 bases). Trimming removed 5 bases at V and 2 bases at J, with 11 bases between. Germline V gene sequence: CDR1 MNHEY, CDR2 SVGAGI. The CDR3 length is 14 residues. The CDR3 bases are TGTGCCAGCAGTACCGGGGGGCCCACAGATACGCAGTATTTT. Translating it yields CASSTGGPTDTQYF.

The V gene is TRBV6-5, the J gene TRBJ1-1; 7 positions agree with TRBD1. Germline loops: CDR1 MNHEY, CDR2 SVGAGI. The CDR3 contains 15 residues. V shed 7 bases and J 0 bases; nucleotides not matched to a gene: 8. CDR3 sequence: CASTPPRGLNTEAFF. CDR3 nucleotides: TGTGCCAGCACCCCACCGAGGGGGCTGAACACTGAAGCTTTCTTT.

This clone occurred once. The V gene is TRBV21-1, the J gene TRBJ1-4. TRBV21-1 is an annotated pseudogene. This CDR3 region has 14 residues. Here the CDR3 reads CASIGSSTNEKLFF. CDR3 coding DNA: TGTGCCAGCATCGGGAGTTCAACTAATGAAAAACTGTTTTTT.